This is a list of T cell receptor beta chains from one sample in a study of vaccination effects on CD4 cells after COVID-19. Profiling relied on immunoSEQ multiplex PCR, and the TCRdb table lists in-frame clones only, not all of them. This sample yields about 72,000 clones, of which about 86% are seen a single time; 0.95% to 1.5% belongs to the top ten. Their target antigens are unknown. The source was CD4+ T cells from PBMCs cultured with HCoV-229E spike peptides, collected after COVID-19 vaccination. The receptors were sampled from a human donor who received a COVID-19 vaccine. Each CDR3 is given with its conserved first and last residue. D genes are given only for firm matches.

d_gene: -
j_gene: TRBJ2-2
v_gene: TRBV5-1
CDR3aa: CASSRDGTNTGELFF

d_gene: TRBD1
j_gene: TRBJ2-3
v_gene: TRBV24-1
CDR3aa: CATSDFRGTDTQYF

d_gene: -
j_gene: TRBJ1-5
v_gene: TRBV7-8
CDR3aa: CASSLWSEYNQPQHF

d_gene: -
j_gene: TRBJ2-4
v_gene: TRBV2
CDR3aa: CASIPPAYPKNIQYF

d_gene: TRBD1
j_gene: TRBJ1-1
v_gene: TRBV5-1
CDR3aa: CASSYKQGINEAFF

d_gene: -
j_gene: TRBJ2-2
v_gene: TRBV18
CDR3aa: CASSGTLNTGELFF

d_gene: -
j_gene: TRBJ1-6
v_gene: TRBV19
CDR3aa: CASSIQPILDNSPLHF

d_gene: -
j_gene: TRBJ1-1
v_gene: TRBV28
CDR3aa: CASSPLQGYTEAFF

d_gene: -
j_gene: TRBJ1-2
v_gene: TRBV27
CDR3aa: CASSGQTRVDYYGYTF

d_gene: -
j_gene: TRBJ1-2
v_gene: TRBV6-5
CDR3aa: CASSPGRWHYGYTF

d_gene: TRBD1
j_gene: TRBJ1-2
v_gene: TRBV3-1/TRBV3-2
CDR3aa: CASSRATGTNYGYTF

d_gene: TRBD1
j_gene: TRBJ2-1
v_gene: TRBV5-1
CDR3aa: CASSLAGKGQVNYNEQFF

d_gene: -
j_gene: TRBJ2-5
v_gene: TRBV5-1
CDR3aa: CASRVGQQETQYF

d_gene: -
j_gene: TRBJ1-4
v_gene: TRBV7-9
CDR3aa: CASSPGVLTYEKLFF

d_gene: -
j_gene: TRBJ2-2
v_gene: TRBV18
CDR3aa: CASSPPAPSTGELFF

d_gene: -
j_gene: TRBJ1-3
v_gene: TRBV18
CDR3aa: CASSSGRLLSGNTIYF

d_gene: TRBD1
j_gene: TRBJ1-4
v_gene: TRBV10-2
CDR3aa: CATTGDNEKLFF

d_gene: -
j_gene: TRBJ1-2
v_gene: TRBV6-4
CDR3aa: CASSGGQGYGYTF

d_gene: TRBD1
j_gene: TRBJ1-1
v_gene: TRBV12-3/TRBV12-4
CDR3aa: CASSLYRGTEAFF

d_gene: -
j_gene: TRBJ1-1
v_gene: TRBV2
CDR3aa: CASREGYTEAFF

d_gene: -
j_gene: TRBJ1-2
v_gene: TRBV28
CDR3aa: CASSLWTDLNYGYTF

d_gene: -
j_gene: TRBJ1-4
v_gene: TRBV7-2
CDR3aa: CASSSRPGGTNEKLFF

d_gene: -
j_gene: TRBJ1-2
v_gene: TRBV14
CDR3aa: CASSQVPGNYGYTF

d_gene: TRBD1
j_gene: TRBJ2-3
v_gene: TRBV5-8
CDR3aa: CASPRGQESTDTQYF

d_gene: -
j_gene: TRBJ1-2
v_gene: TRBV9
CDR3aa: CASSVVRTAMDYTF

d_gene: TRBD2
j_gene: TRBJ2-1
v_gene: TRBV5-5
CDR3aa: CASSFSGGANEQFF

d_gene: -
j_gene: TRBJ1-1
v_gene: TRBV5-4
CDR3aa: CASSGPYEAFF

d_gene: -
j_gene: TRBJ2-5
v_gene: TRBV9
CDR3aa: CASSPTGRETQYF

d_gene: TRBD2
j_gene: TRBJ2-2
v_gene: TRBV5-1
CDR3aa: CASRPIAGPAETGELFF

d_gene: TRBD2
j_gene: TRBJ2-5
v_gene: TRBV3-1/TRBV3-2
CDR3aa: CASSQRVTSGGGRETQYF

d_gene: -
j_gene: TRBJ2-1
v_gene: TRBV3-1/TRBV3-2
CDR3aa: CASSHGGEQFF

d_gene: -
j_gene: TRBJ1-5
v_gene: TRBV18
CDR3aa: CASSPGTHLNNQPQHF

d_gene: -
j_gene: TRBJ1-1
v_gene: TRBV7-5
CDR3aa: CARSPDRGTEAFF

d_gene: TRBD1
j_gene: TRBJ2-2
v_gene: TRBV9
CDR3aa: CASRAQGPTNTGELFF

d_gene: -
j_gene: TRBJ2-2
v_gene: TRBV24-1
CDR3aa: CAIQRGTYNTGELFF

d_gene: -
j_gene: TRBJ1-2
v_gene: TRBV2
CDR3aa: CASSEIAGYTF

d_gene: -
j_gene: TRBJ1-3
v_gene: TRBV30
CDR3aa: CAWSGGRGNGNTIYF

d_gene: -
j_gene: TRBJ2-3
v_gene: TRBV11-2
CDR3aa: CASSLFGSTDTQYF

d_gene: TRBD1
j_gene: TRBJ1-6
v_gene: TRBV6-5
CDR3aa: CASRGQGYNSPLHF

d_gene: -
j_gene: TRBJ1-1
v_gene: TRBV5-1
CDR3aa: CASSDPRGWGEAFF

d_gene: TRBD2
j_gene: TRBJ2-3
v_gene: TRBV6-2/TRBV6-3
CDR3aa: CASSRILAVSTDTQYF

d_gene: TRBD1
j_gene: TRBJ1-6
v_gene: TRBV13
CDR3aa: CASRRQGASPLHF

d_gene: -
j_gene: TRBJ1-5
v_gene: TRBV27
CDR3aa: CASSFVGDQPQHF

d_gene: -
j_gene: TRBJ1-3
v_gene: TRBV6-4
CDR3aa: CASSEQVGNTIYF

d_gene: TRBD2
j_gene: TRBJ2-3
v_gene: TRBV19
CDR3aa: CASKGAQRGLSTDTQYF

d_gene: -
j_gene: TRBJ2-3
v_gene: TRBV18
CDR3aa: CASSPPRGTESTDTQYF

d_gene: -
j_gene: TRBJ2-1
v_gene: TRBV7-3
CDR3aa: CASSPRGGQQYNEQFF

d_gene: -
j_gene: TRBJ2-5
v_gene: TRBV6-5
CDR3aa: CASSSKISSIQTQYF

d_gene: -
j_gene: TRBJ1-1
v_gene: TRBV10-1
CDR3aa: CASSFGGPNTEAFF

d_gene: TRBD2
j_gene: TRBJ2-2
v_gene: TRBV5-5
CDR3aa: CASSLGTSLTGELFF

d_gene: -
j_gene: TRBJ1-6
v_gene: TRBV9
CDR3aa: CASSLRVLDNSPLHF

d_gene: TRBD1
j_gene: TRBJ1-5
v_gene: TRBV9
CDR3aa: CASSGSGGGQPQHF

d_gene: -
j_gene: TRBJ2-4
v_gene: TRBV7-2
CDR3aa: CASSLAIERSKNIQYF

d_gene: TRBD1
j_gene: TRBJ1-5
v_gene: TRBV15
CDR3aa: CATSRDRDRGALNQPQHF

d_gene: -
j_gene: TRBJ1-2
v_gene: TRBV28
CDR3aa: CASSELGGANYGYTF

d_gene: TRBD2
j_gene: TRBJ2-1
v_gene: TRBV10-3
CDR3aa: CAISGTSVEQFF

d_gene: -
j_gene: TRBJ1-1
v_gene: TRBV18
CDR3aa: CASLWNKDLATEAFF